This T cell receptor beta chain stems from a study of blood T cells in healthy people across ages. Study results and limitations: Leaving the PBMCs unsorted stopped any conclusive comparison of naive versus antigen-experienced cells. There was a strong correlation between TCR beta diversity and naive T cell percentage. Donors of long life had a larger count of naive CD4+ cells and greater diversity than aged donors.

Next came a second PCR, run for about 7 to 11 cycles, which used a sample-barcoded 5' primer along with a J-beta primer mix. Via MiXCR, TCRdb re-called the 5' RACE reads, giving one row per CDR3 protein. The table records about 800,000 distinct CDR3 sequences, about 46% of them present only once. Trimming left V 6 bases short and J 3 bases short, with 12 bases between. The CDR3 has 13 residues. Germline assignment: CDR1 SNHLY and CDR2 FYNNEI. PBMCs numbering at least 6 million were isolated per sample. A note on this clonotype: Its specificity is not known.

The sequencing input was blood. The receptor comes from a man older than 75 in good health. The chain carries TRBV2 and TRBJ2-7; possibly TRBD2 for D (5 bases). This CDR3 is CASSGVGDYEQYF. Written as DNA, the CDR3 is TGTGCCAGCAGCGGGGTTGGTGACTACGAGCAGTACTTC.